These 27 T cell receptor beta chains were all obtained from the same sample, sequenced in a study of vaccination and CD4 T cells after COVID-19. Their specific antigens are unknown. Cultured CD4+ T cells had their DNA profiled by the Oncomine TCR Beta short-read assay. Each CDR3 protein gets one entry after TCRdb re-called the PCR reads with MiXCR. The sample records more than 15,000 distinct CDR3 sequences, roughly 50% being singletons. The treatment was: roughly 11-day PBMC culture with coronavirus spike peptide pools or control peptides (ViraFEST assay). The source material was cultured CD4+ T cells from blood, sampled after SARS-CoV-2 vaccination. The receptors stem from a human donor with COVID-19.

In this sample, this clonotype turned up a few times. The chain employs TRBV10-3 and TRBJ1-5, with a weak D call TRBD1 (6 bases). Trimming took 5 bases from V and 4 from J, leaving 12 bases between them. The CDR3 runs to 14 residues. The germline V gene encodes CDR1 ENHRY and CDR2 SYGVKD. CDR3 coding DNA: TGTGCCATCAGTAACCGGGACAAAAATCAGCCCCAGCATTTT. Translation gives CAISNRDKNQPQHF.

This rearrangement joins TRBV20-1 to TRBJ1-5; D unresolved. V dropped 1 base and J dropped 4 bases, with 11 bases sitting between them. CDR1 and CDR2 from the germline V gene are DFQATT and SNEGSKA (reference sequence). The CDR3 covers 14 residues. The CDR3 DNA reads TGCAGTGCTAGAGCGGGGAGTGGGAATCAGCCCCAGCATTTT. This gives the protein CSARAGSGNQPQHF.

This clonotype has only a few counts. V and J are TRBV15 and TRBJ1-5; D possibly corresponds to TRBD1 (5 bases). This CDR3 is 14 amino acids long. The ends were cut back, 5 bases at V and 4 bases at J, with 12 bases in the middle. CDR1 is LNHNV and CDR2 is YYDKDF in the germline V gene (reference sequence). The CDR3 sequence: CATSGGGANQPQHF. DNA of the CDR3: TGTGCCACCAGCGGGGGAGGGGCTAATCAGCCCCAGCATTTT.

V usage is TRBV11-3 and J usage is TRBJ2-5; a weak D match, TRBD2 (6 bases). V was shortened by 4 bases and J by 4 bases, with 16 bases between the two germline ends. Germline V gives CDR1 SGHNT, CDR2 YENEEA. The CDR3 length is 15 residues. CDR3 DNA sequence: TGTGCCAGCAGCTGGAGGGACCCGGCAGGAGAGACCCAGTACTTC. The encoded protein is CASSWRDPAGETQYF.

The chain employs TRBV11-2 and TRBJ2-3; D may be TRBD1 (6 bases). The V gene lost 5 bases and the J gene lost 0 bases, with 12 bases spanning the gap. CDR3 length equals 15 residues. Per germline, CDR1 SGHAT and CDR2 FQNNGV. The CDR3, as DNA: TGTGCCAGCAGCCTTTCGGACAGCAGCACAGATACGCAGTATTTT. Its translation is CASSLSDSSTDTQYF.

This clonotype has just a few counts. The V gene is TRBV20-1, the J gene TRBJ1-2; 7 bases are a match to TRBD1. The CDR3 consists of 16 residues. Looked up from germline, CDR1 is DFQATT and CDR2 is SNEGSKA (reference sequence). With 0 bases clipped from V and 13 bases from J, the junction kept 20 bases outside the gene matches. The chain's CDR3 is CSARDPYKGRDREATF. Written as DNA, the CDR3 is TGCAGTGCTAGAGATCCGTATAAGGGACGGGACAGAGAGGCCACCTTC.

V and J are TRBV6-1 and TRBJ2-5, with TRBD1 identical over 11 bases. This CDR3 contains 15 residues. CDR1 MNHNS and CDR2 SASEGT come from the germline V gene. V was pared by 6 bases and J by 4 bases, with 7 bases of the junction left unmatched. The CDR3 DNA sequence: TGTGCCAGCAGCCGTCGGACAGGGGGCCCAGAGACCCAGTACTTC. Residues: CASSRRTGGPETQYF.

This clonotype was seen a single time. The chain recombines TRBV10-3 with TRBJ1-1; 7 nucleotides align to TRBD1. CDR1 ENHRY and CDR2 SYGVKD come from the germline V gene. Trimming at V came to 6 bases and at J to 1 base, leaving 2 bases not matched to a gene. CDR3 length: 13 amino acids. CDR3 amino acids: CAISGTANTEAFF. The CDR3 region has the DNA TGTGCCATCAGCGGGACAGCGAACACTGAAGCTTTCTTT.

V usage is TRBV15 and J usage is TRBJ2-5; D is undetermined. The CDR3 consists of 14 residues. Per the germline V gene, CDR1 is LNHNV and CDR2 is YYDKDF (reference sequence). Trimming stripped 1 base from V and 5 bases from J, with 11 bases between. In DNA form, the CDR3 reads TGTGCCACCAGCAGAGGGACGTTAATGGAGACCCAGTACTTC. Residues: CATSRGTLMETQYF.

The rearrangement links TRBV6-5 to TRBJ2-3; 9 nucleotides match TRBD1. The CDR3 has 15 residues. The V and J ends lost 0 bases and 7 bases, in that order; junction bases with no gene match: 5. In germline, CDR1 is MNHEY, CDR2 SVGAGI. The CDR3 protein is CASSYSTGGANTQYF. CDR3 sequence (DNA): TGTGCCAGCAGTTACTCGACAGGGGGGGCCAATACGCAGTATTTT.

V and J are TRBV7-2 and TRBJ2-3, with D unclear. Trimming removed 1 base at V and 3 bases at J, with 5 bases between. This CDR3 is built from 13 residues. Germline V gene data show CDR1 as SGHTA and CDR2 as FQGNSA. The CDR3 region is CASSLDRTDTQYF. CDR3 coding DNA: TGTGCCAGCAGCTTAGACCGAACAGATACGCAGTATTTT.

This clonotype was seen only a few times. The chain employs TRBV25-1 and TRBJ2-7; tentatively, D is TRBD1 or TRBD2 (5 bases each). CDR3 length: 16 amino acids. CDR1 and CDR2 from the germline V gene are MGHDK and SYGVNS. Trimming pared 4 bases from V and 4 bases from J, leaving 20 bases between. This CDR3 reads CASSASGTPRRYEQYF. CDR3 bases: TGTGCCAGCAGTGCCTCCGGGACCCCGAGGAGGTACGAGCAGTACTTC.

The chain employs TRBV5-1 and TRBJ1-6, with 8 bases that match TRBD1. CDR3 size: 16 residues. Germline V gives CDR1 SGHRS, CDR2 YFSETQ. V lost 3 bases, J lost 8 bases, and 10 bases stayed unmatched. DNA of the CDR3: TGCGCCAGCAGCTCCCACCTCAGGGGGCCTGATTCACCCCTCCACTTT. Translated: CASSSHLRGPDSPLHF.

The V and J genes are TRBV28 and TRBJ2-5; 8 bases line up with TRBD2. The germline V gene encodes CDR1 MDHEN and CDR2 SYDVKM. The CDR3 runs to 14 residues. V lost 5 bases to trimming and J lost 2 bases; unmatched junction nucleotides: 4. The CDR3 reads CASSPSGWQETQYF. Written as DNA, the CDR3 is TGTGCCAGCAGTCCTAGCGGGTGGCAAGAGACCCAGTACTTC.

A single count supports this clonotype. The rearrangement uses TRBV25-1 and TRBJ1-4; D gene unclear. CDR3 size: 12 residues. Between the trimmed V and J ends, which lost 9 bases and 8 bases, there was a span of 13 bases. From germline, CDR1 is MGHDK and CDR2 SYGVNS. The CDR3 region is CASVKDGEKLFF. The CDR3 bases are TGTGCCAGTGTCAAGGATGGGGAAAAACTGTTTTTT.

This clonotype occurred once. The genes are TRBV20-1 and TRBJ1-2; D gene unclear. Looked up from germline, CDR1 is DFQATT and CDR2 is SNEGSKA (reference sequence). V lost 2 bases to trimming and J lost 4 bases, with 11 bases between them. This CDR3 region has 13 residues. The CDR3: CSARTPAAYGYTF. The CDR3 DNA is TGCAGTGCTAGAACTCCAGCAGCCTATGGCTACACCTTC.

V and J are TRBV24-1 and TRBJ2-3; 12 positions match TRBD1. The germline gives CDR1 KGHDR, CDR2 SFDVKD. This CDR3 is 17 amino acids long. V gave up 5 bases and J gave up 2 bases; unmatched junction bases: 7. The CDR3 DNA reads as TGTGCCACCAGTGGGACCGGGACAGGGGGCATCACAGATACGCAGTATTTT. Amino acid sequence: CATSGTGTGGITDTQYF.

CDR3 in amino acids: CASSYSWTGGRETQYF. The CDR3 DNA reads TGTGCCAGCAGTTACTCGTGGACAGGGGGCCGAGAGACCCAGTACTTC. The chain recombines TRBV6-5 with TRBJ2-5; 11 bases are a match to TRBD1. CDR1 MNHEY and CDR2 SVGAGI come from the germline V gene. This CDR3 contains 16 residues. Unmatched junction bases numbered 4, after V lost 0 bases and J lost 4 bases.

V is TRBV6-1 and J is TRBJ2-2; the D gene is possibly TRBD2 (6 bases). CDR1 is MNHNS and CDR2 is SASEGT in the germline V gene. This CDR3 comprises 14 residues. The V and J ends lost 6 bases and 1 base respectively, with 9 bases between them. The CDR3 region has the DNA TGTGCCAGCAGGTTGGGAGGGAACACCGGGGAGCTGTTTTTT. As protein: CASRLGGNTGELFF.

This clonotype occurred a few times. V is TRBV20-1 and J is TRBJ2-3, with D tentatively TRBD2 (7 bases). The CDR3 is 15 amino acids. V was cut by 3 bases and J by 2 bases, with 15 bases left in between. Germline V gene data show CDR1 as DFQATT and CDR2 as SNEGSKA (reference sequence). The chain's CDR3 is CSARVRGPVTDTQYF. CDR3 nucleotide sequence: TGCAGTGCTAGGGTGCGGGGGCCAGTCACAGATACGCAGTATTTT.

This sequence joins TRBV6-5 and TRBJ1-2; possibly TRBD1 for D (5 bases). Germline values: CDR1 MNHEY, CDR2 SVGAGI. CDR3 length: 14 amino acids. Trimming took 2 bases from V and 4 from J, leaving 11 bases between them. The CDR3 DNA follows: TGTGCCAGCAGTTACGGGGGTAGGAGCTATGGCTACACCTTC. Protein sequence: CASSYGGRSYGYTF.

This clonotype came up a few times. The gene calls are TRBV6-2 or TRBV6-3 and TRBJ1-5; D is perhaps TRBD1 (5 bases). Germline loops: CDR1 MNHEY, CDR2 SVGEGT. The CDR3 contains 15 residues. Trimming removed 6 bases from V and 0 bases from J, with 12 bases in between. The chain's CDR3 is CASRSDSLSNQPQHF. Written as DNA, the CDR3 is TGTGCCAGCAGGTCCGACAGTCTTAGCAATCAGCCCCAGCATTTT.

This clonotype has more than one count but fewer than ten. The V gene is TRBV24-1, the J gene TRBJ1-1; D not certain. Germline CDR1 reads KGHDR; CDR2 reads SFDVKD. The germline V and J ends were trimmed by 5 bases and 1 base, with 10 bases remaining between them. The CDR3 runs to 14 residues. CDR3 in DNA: TGTGCCACCAGTGCCGCGGGAACGAACACTGAAGCTTTCTTT. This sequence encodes CATSAAGTNTEAFF.

Here the CDR3 DNA reads TGTGCCTGGAGTCCCCATGGGGGGTACACTGAAGCTTTCTTT. As protein: CAWSPHGGYTEAFF. V and J are TRBV30 and TRBJ1-1; the D gene is possibly TRBD1 (5 bases). This CDR3 has 14 residues. The V end was cut by 2 bases, the J end by 3 bases, with 13 bases between. Germline-derived CDR1 and CDR2 are GTSNPN and SVGIG (reference sequence).

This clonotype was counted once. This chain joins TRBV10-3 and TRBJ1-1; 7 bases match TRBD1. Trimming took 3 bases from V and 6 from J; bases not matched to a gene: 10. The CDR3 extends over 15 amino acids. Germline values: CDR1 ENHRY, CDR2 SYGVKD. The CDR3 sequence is CAISDQTGKIAEAFF. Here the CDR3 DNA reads TGTGCCATCAGTGACCAGACAGGGAAGATCGCTGAAGCTTTCTTT.

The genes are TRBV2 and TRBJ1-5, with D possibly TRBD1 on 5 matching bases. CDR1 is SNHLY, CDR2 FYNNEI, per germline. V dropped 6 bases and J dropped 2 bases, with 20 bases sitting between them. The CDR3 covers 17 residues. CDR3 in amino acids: CASRRTSTGLGNQPQHF. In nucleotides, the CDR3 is TGTGCCAGCAGACGAACCTCCACAGGCCTGGGCAATCAGCCCCAGCATTTT.

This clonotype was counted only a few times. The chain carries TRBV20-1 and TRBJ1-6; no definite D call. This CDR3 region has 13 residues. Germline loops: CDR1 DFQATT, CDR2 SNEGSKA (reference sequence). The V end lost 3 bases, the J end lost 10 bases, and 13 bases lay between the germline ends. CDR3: CSARLTLGSPLHF. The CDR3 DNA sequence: TGCAGTGCTAGGCTCACCTTGGGATCACCCCTCCACTTT.